The entry below describes one T cell receptor beta chain. This table comes from immunoSEQ multiplex PCR, and its TCRdb copy is limited to in-frame clones, with some not included. The sample has roughly 130,000 clones; about 93% are singletons. This entry is derived from a study of control samples from healthy donors and cancer patients. Germline CDR1 SGHTA, CDR2 FQGNSA. There are 14 residues in the CDR3. The V gene lost 10 bases and the J gene lost 1 base, with 13 bases spanning the gap. The chain joins TRBV7-2 to TRBJ2-2; D might be TRBD1 or TRBD2, each matching 5 bases. The TCR comes from a man over 45 with head and neck cancer. Sequencing input: PBMCs. CDR3 amino acids: CATKRGMNTGELFF. Here the CDR3 DNA reads TGTGCCACAAAGAGGGGTATGAACACCGGGGAGCTGTTTTTT.